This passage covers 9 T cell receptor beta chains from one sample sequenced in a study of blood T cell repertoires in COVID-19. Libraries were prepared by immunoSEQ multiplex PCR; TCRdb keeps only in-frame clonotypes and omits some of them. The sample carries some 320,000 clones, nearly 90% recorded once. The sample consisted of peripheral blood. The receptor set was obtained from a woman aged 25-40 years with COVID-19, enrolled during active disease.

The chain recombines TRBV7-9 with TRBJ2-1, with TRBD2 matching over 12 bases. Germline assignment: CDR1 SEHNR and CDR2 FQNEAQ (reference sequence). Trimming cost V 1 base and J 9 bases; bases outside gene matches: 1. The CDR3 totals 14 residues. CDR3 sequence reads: CASSLVTSGGEQFF. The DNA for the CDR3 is TGTGCCAGCAGCTTAGTGACTAGCGGGGGTGAGCAGTTCTTC.

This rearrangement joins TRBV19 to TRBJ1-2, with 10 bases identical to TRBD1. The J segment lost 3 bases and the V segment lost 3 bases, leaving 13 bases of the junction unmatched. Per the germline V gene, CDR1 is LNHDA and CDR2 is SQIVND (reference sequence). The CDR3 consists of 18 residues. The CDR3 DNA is TGTGCCAGTAGTATGGACGACAGGGGGCGCTCCCTAGACTATGGCTACACCTTC. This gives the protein CASSMDDRGRSLDYGYTF.

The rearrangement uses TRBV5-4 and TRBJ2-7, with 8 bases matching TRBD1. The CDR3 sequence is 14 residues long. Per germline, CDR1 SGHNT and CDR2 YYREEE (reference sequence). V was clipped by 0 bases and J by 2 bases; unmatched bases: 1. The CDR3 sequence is CASSLDRGAYEQYF. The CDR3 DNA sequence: TGTGCCAGCAGCTTGGACAGGGGGGCCTACGAGCAGTACTTC. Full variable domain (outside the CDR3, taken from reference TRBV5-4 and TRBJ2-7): ETGVTQSPTHLIKTRGQQVTLRCSSQSGHNTVSWYQQALGQGPQFIFQYYREEENGRGNFPPRFSGLQFPNYSSELNVNALELDDSALYLCASSLDRGAYEQYFGPGTRLTVT.

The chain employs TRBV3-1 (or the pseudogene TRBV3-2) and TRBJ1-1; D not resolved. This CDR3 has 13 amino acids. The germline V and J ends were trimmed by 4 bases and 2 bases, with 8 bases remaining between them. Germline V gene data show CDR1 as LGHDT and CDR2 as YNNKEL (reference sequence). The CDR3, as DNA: TGTGCCAGCAGCCGCGGTGGAAACACTGAAGCTTTCTTT. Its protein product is CASSRGGNTEAFF.

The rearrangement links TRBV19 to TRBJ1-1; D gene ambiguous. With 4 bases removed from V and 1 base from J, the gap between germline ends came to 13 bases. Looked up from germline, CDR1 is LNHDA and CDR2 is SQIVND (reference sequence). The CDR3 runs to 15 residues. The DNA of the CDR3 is TGTGCCAGTAGTACAAACAGAGTACAGAACACTGAAGCTTTCTTT. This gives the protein CASSTNRVQNTEAFF.

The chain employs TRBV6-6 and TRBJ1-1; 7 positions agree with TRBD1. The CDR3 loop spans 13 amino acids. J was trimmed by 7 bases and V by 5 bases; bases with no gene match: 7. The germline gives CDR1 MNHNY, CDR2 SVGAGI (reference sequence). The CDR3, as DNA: TGTGCCAGCAGTCACTTCGGGACAGATGAAGCTTTCTTT. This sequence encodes CASSHFGTDEAFF.

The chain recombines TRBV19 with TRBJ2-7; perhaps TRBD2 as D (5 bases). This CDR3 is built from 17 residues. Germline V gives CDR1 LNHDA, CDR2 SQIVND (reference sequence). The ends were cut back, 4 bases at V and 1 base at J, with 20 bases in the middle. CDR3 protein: CASSTEARLGGSYEQYF. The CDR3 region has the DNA TGTGCCAGTAGTACGGAGGCGAGGTTAGGCGGATCCTACGAGCAGTACTTC. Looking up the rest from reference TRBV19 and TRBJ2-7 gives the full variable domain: DGGITQSPKYLFRKEGQNVTLSCEQNLNHDAMYWYRQDPGQGLRLIYYSQIVNDFQKGDIAEGYSVSREKKESFPLTVTSAQKNPTAFYLCASSTEARLGGSYEQYFGPGTRLTVT.

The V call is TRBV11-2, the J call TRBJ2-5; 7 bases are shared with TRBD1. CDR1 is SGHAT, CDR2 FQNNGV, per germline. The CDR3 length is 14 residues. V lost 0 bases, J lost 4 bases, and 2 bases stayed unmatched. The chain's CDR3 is CASSLDRGRETQYF. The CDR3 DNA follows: TGTGCCAGCAGCTTAGACAGGGGGAGAGAGACCCAGTACTTC.

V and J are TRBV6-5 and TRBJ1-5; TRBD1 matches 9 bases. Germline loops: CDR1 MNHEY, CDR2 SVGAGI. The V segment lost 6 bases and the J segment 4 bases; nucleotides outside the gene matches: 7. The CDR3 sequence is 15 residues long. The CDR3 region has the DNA TGTGCCAGCAGGCTGGACAGGGGCGAAAATCAGCCCCAGCATTTT. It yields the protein CASRLDRGENQPQHF.